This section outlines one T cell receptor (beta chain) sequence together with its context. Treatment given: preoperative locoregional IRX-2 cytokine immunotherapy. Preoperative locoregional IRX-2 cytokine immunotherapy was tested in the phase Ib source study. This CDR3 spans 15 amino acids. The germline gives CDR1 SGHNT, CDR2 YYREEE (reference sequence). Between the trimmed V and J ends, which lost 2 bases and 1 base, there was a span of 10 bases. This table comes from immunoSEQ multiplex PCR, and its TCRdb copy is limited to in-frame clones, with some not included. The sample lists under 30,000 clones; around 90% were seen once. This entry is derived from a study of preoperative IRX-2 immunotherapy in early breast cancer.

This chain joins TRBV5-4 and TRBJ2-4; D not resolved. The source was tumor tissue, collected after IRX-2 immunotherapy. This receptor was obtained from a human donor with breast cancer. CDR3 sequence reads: CASSLEGTAKNIQYF. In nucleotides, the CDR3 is TGTGCCAGCAGCTTAGAAGGAACGGCCAAAAACATTCAGTACTTC.